The text below deals with one TCR beta chain. Its cognate antigen has yet to be identified. No much larger clonotype is one base removed from it; base qualities were not supplied. This sample is drawn from a study of T cell responses to AZD1222 COVID-19 vaccine (dated by TCRdb to the early 2020s). About the full investigation: TCR sequencing was performed for some 250 trial participants, of whom some 200 were given two doses of AZD1222 and about 25 were given two doses of MenACWY control vaccine. Trial participants were enrolled by age into subgroups of 18-55, 56-69 and 70-plus years, and roughly 160, 29 and 62 TCR-sequenced participants, respectively, were included in these subgroups. Findings and caveats that apply to the study as a whole: The vaccine-associated CD4 TCRs covered the entire spike protein, and the dominant responses fell in regions 160-218 and 743-854. Because no day 14 peak-response samples were available, repertoires were characterized only after the peak T cell response. After two AZD1222 doses, spike-specific TCR breadth and depth were significantly higher than at day 0 and than in MenACWY recipients. Epitopes outside the regions mutated in the B.1.351 and B.1.1.7 variants were reportedly recognized by nearly half of the unique spike-specific TCRs. Conclusions about previously exposed vaccinees were limited because only a handful of AZD1222 recipients were SARS-CoV-2 seropositive at baseline. Participants were mostly white British, with more females than males. The authors suggested clonal diversity may have been underestimated. The 56-69-year group was small, and its depth increase did not reach significance, likely because of low power.

V loses 8 bases of germline sequence and J loses 7 bases, and the interval between the two ends is 17 bases. The CDR3 covers 13 residues, taking in both the cysteine and the phenylalanine. CDR3 DNA is the only sequence kept; it has 39 bases, read in frame from the first base. Per the germline V gene (reference sequence), MNHEY is the CDR1 and SMNVEV is the CDR2. This sample's time point label indicates: about 28 days (+/-7) after the second vaccine dose. Read against the paper, the sample's treatment or condition label means: meningococcal conjugate vaccine given as trial control. The vaccinee samples were drawn from two UK trials, COV001 and COV002, one of which was a single-blind randomized controlled phase 2/3 trial testing AZD1222 (ChAdOx1 nCoV-19) in healthy adults. For TCRbeta chain sequencing, PBMC samples were collected from trial participants at day 0 and at day 28 after the second dose.

The CDR3 regions of human TCRbeta chains were analyzed by immunosequencing. On the study's bioinformatics: Repertoire TCRs were matched against a reference library of SARS-CoV-2-specific TCRs generated with the MIRA antigen-specificity platform. Breadth was defined as the fraction of unique TCRs that were SARS-CoV-2-associated, and depth was defined as the fraction of total T cells that were SARS-CoV-2-associated. Using the MIRA data, every spike-specific TCR was mapped to the spike region that the TCR reacted to and assigned to either a CD4 or a CD8 class. Log10-transformed breadth and depth values were compared by one-way ANOVA with Sidak's multiple comparisons tests. TCRdb stores this immuneACCESS table with in-frame sequences only. Part of the clones is absent; in the studies checked, under half of the shortfall reflects unresolved V genes, and no reason is known for the rest. V and J calls and clone size are copied from that table; D and trimming were computed from the DNA. Present in this sample are approximately 180,000 clones, approximately 90% of which were seen just once. The ten top clones hold roughly 4% of the sample.

This TCR was recovered from an adult who received the MenACWY meningococcal vaccine as a control. This chain is built from TRBV27 and TRBJ2-5; the best D guess is TRBD2, with 6 bases matching. This material consisted of peripheral blood, taken 28 days after the second dose of the MenACWY control vaccine. The CDR3 region: CASQSDRRGTQYF. The DNA reads as follows: TGTGCCAGCCAGAGCGACCGGAGGGGGACCCAGTACTTC.